At least ten counts were recorded for the clone carrying this T cell receptor (beta chain). What it binds is not known. These data come from a study of tumor-infiltrating lymphocytes in primary liver carcinoma. Whole-study context: Every patient in the cohort had a primary liver carcinoma. That carcinoma was treated by surgical resection. Staged T1-T3 N0M0, the tumors had sizes that ranged from 4.2 to 10 cm across. Broader study findings: Tumor top-250-clone fractions significantly exceeded those of blood (p = 0.039).

The researchers produced TCR beta cDNA from 500 ng total RNA with a constant-region primer. Three-round nested multiplex PCR performed with slightly modified ARM-PCR produced the TCR beta libraries. TRBV1-TRBV30 forward primers paired with a C-beta reverse primer were used in the first two PCR rounds, which ran approximately 10 cycles each. Each CDR3 protein is one row after TCRdb ran MiXCR on the multiplex PCR reads. The sample lists fewer than 350,000 distinct CDR3 sequences; about 62% were seen once. Germline DNA was also extracted, with blood RNA taken from unsorted whole blood. In germline, CDR1 is MGHRA, CDR2 YSYEKL. V gave up 6 bases and J gave up 5 bases; unmatched junction bases: 14. This CDR3 region has 17 residues.

The chain couples TRBV4-1 to TRBJ2-2, with 8 bases fitting TRBD2. Sequences were obtained from peripheral blood. The source of this sequence is a man aged 40-49 years with primary liver carcinoma and hepatitis B virus infection. For the CDR3, the DNA is TGCGCCAGCAGGACAACGAGTTCGGGAGGGGGGACCGGGGAGCTGTTTTTT. It yields the protein CASRTTSSGGGTGELFF.